A single sample is the source of the 29 T cell receptor beta chains below, sequenced in a study of cytomegalovirus exposure and HLA in healthy donors. 13 Jbeta primers and 60 Vbeta primers were used for the PCR. TCRdb's table, derived via immunoSEQ multiplex PCR, lists solely in-frame clones and lacks some. Of 110,000 or so clones listed, about 61% are singletons. The sequencing sample was made of PBMCs. The receptors shown here come from a man aged 18 to 30 in good health and CMV-seropositive.

J is TRBJ2-7 and V is TRBV19; D may be TRBD2 (5 bases). The CDR3 runs 13 residues. The germline CDR1 and CDR2 sequences are LNHDA and SQIVND (reference sequence). Trimming cost V 7 bases and J 0 bases, with 10 bases left between them. The CDR3 DNA follows: TGTGCCAGTAATGAGGGCAACTCCTACGAGCAGTACTTC. Residues: CASNEGNSYEQYF.

The chain employs TRBV4-2 and TRBJ1-4, with 7 positions matching TRBD1. This CDR3 is built from 15 residues. Germline values: CDR1 LGHNA, CDR2 YNFKEQ. V was clipped by 5 bases and J by 8 bases; unmatched bases: 11. The CDR3 bases are TGTGCCAGCAGCAGGAAGCAGGGGGAAGAGGAAAAACTGTTTTTT. It codes for CASSRKQGEEEKLFF.

This sequence joins TRBV19 and TRBJ1-1, with TRBD1 as a possible D gene (5 bases). CDR1 is LNHDA and CDR2 is SQIVND in the germline V gene (reference sequence). Deletions cut 11 bases from V and 2 bases from J, with 15 bases between. CDR3 length: 13 amino acids. The CDR3 nucleotides read TGTGCCTCCTCCCGGGGGATAAACACTGAAGCTTTCTTT. Translated, it gives CASSRGINTEAFF.

The V gene is TRBV2, the J gene TRBJ1-4, with D unresolved. CDR1 and CDR2 (germline): SNHLY, FYNNEI. This CDR3 has 15 residues. The V end lost 2 bases, the J end lost 8 bases, and 15 bases lay between the germline ends. The CDR3 protein is CASSEYSAPGEKLFF. The CDR3 nucleotides read TGTGCCAGCAGTGAATATTCAGCCCCAGGAGAAAAACTGTTTTTT.

As regards this clone: One end of the junction varies from germline; a read error may be responsible. The J gene is TRBJ1-2, the V gene TRBV10-3; D may be TRBD1 (6 bases). In germline, CDR1 is ENHRY, CDR2 SYGVKD. This CDR3 contains 14 residues. CDR3 DNA: TGTGCCATCAGTGAAGTTTTTGAGGGAGGGGGAGTATACTTC. It yields the protein CAISEVFEGGGVYF.

The chain uses TRBV2 and TRBJ1-6; D gene ambiguous. CDR3 size: 13 residues. With 2 bases removed from V and 7 bases from J, the gap between germline ends came to 6 bases. Looked up from germline, CDR1 is SNHLY and CDR2 is FYNNEI. The CDR3 bases are TGTGCCAGCAGTGAATTCGGGAATTCACCCCTCCACTTT. Its translation: CASSEFGNSPLHF.

V is TRBV27 and J is TRBJ2-6; D is perhaps TRBD1 (6 bases). CDR1 is MNHEY, CDR2 SMNVEV, per germline (reference sequence). The germline V and J ends were trimmed by 2 bases and 3 bases, with 11 bases remaining between them. This CDR3 has 16 amino acids. CDR3 coding DNA: TGTGCCAGCAGTTTAGCAGGGGAGTATGGGGCCAACGTCCTGACTTTC. Amino acids: CASSLAGEYGANVLTF.

V usage is TRBV5-5 and J usage is TRBJ2-7; 11 bases map to TRBD1. The V gene's germline CDR1 is SGHKS and CDR2 YYEKEE (reference sequence). V lost 4 bases, J lost 4 bases, and 7 bases stayed unmatched. The CDR3 has 15 residues. DNA for the CDR3: TGTGCCAGCAGCAGCTGGGACAGGGGGTATTACGAGCAGTACGTC. This gives the protein CASSSWDRGYYEQYV.

V gene TRBV5-1 combines with J gene TRBJ2-3, with TRBD2 identical over 7 bases. J gave up 6 bases and V 4 bases, and 11 bases lay outside the gene matches. This CDR3 is built from 15 residues. Germline V gene data show CDR1 as SGHRS and CDR2 as YFSETQ. The CDR3 spells CASSRGEGRKDTQYF. The CDR3 DNA reads TGCGCCAGCAGCCGGGGGGAAGGGAGGAAGGATACGCAGTATTTT.

The CDR3 here is CASSSRAPDLSAGGEAFF. For the CDR3, the DNA is TGCGCCAGCAGCTCCAGGGCCCCGGACCTATCCGCGGGGGGTGAAGCTTTCTTT. The gene calls are TRBV5-1 and TRBJ1-1; the D gene is possibly TRBD1 (5 bases). This CDR3 is built from 18 residues. Trimming took off 3 bases at V and 7 bases at J, with 28 bases between the two ends. The germline CDR1 and CDR2 sequences are SGHRS and YFSETQ.

This clone was seen just once. The chain recombines TRBV18 with TRBJ1-1; weak D call: TRBD1 (6 bases). CDR1 KGHSH and CDR2 LQKENI come from the germline V gene. The CDR3 is 14 amino acids. Trimming cost V 3 bases and J 7 bases, with 15 bases left between them. The CDR3: CASSPFGQLREAFF. The CDR3 DNA follows: TGTGCCAGCTCACCGTTCGGACAGTTACGTGAAGCTTTCTTT. Complete variable domain (other parts from reference TRBV18 and TRBJ1-1): NAGVMQNPRHLVRRRGQEARLRCSPMKGHSHVYWYRQLPEEGLKFMVYLQKENIIDESGMPKERFSAEFPKEGPSILRIQQVVRGDSAAYFCASSPFGQLREAFFGQGTRLTVV.

The chain's CDR3 is CASRPQGDGTEAFF. The CDR3 DNA reads TGTGCCAGCAGGCCTCAGGGGGATGGCACTGAAGCTTTCTTT. V gene TRBV14 combines with J gene TRBJ1-1; 7 bases match TRBD1. The CDR3 length is 14 residues. Germline values: CDR1 SGHDN, CDR2 FVKESK. With V trimmed by 6 bases and J by 4 bases, 8 bases remained unmatched.

The chain is built from TRBV23-1 and TRBJ1-1, with D tentatively TRBD1 (6 bases). TRBV23-1 is identified as an open reading frame with a role that is uncertain. V gave up 5 bases and J gave up 5 bases, with 24 bases separating them. There are 17 residues in the CDR3. CDR3 amino acids: CASSTFAGGAGRTEAFF. The CDR3 DNA reads TGCGCCAGCAGTACTTTCGCGGGGGGCGCGGGGCGGACTGAAGCTTTCTTT.

The chain is built from TRBV5-1 and TRBJ2-3, with 9 bases matching TRBD1. The CDR3 has 13 residues. Germline V gene data show CDR1 as SGHRS and CDR2 as YFSETQ. V was clipped by 7 bases and J by 5 bases; unmatched bases: 5. In DNA form, the CDR3 reads TGCGCCAGCGGCGGGACAGGGCTAGATACGCAGTATTTT. Encoded protein: CASGGTGLDTQYF.

The chain couples TRBV28 to TRBJ1-5; possibly TRBD1 for D (6 bases). This CDR3 spans 15 amino acids. Deletions cut 6 bases from V and 4 bases from J, with 16 bases between. Per germline, CDR1 MDHEN and CDR2 SYDVKM. CDR3 DNA sequence: TGTGCCAGCAGCCTCCTCACAGGGTATAATCAGCCCCAGCATTTT. Protein: CASSLLTGYNQPQHF.

The chain couples TRBV2 to TRBJ1-2; D may be TRBD1 (6 bases). Germline V lookup: CDR1 SNHLY, CDR2 FYNNEI. Trimming removed 5 bases at V and 7 bases at J, with 11 bases between. CDR3 size: 12 residues. The CDR3 region is CASSQDRFGYTF. The DNA of the CDR3 is TGTGCCAGCAGTCAGGACAGATTTGGCTACACCTTC.

This clone was seen only a few times. V usage is TRBV29-1 and J usage is TRBJ1-1; no clear D gene. The germline V gene has CDR1 SQVTM and CDR2 ANQGSEA. This CDR3 has 13 residues. The V end was cut by 3 bases, the J end by 3 bases, with 11 bases between. The DNA for the CDR3 is TGCAGCGTTGATGCGGGGATCGACACTGAAGCTTTCTTT. It codes for CSVDAGIDTEAFF.

The chain is built from TRBV27 and TRBJ1-2; 7 nucleotides match TRBD1. Trimming at V came to 4 bases and at J to 2 bases, leaving 7 bases not matched to a gene. Germline V gene data show CDR1 as MNHEY and CDR2 as SMNVEV (reference sequence). This CDR3 is 15 amino acids long. CDR3 in amino acids: CASSSLGQKNYGYTF. CDR3 DNA sequence: TGTGCCAGCAGTTCGCTGGGACAGAAGAACTATGGCTACACCTTC.

The V call is TRBV6-5, the J call TRBJ1-6; TRBD1 agrees at 7 bases. The CDR3 extends over 14 amino acids. With V trimmed by 6 bases and J by 5 bases, 4 bases remained unmatched. In germline, CDR1 is MNHEY, CDR2 SVGAGI. In DNA, the CDR3 is TGTGCCAGCAGAAAGGGACAGAATAATTCACCCCTCCACTTT. This encodes CASRKGQNNSPLHF.

This clone was detected only a few times. An end of the junction differs from the germline gene, which may be a read error. The chain couples TRBV4-2 to TRBJ1-1; 8 bases are a match to TRBD1. This CDR3 is built from 12 residues. Germline-derived CDR1 and CDR2 are LGHNA and YNFKEQ. CDR3: CASTQGQGEAFF. Here the CDR3 DNA reads TGTGCCAGCACCCAAGGACAGGGTGAAGCTTTCTTT.

The chain uses TRBV10-1 and TRBJ2-3; no clear D. The CDR3 loop spans 11 amino acids. Germline assignment: CDR1 WNHNN and CDR2 SYGVQD (reference sequence). V shed 7 bases and J shed 2 bases, with 4 bases lying between them. The DNA for the CDR3 is TGCGCCAGCACCTCCACAGATACGCAGTATTTT. It specifies CASTSTDTQYF.

The chain carries TRBV6-4 and TRBJ2-5; 8 bases align to TRBD2. The junction had 13 bases not matched to a gene; V was cut back by 2 bases and J by 5 bases. The CDR3 contains 17 residues. The germline gives CDR1 MRHNA, CDR2 SNTAGT. The DNA for the CDR3 is TGTGCCAGCAGTGACGGCTTAGGCGGGGGGCGAACGGAGACCCAGTACTTC. This encodes CASSDGLGGGRTETQYF.

This chain uses TRBV28 with TRBJ2-7; 7 bases line up with TRBD1. The trim removed 6 bases at V and 9 bases at J, leaving 23 bases unmatched. Germline V gene data show CDR1 as MDHEN and CDR2 as SYDVKM. CDR3 length: 17 amino acids. CDR3 residues: CASSSLETGPDYFGQYV. The CDR3, as DNA: TGTGCCAGCAGCTCCCTGGAGACAGGGCCAGATTACTTTGGGCAGTACGTC.

The chain joins TRBV2 to TRBJ1-2; 7 bases agree with TRBD1. Germline lookup yields CDR1 SNHLY and CDR2 FYNNEI. The CDR3 length is 14 residues. V lost 6 bases and J lost 4; bases outside the gene matches: 8. The CDR3 region is CASSVKGAGYGYTF. The CDR3 DNA is TGTGCCAGCAGCGTCAAGGGGGCGGGCTATGGCTACACCTTC. Based on the CDR3 plus reference TRBV2 and TRBJ1-2, the full variable domain is EPEVTQTPSHQVTQMGQEVILRCVPISNHLYFYWYRQILGQKVEFLVSFYNNEISEKSEIFDDQFSVERPDGSNFTLKIRSTKLEDSAMYFCASSVKGAGYGYTFGSGTRLTVV.

The chain uses TRBV28 and TRBJ1-3; D is ambiguous. CDR1 is MDHEN and CDR2 is SYDVKM in the germline V gene. The CDR3 loop spans 16 amino acids. Between the trimmed V and J ends, which lost 5 bases and 8 bases, there was a span of 22 bases. CDR3 residues: CASSHQGLYQVDTIYF. For the CDR3, the DNA is TGTGCCAGCAGTCACCAAGGACTCTACCAGGTGGACACCATATATTTT.

The J gene is TRBJ2-1, the V gene TRBV27; 14 nucleotides align to TRBD2. The CDR3 runs 14 residues. Germline V CDR1 and CDR2: MNHEY, SMNVEV (reference sequence). V was pared by 3 bases and J by 14 bases, with 6 bases of the junction left unmatched. The CDR3 DNA reads TGTGCCAGCAGTTTCCGACTAGCGGGGGGGTTAGAGTTCTTC. This gives the protein CASSFRLAGGLEFF.

This clone was seen a single time. An end of the junction differs from the germline gene, which may be a read error. V is TRBV7-9 and J is TRBJ2-5; TRBD2 aligns across 8 bases. CDR3 length: 17 residues. CDR1 SEHNR and CDR2 FQNEAQ come from the germline V gene (reference sequence). CDR3 residues: CSSSLVIVSGGEETQYF. The CDR3 DNA reads as TGTTCCAGCAGCTTGGTGATAGTATCCGGGGGGGAGGAGACCCAGTACTTC.

This clone appeared once. V gene TRBV9 combines with J gene TRBJ2-6; no firm D call. This CDR3 comprises 16 residues. V was cut by 0 bases and J by 1 base, with 8 bases left in between. Per the germline V gene, CDR1 is SGDLS and CDR2 is YYNGEE. The DNA for the CDR3 is TGTGCCAGCAGCGTAGCTTGGCCTTCTGGGGCCAACGTCCTGACTTTC. Translating it yields CASSVAWPSGANVLTF. The complete variable domain, with remaining parts taken from reference TRBV9 and TRBJ2-6, reads DSGVTQTPKHLITATGQRVTLRCSPRSGDLSVYWYQQSLDQGLQFLIQYYNGEERAKGNILERFSAQQFPDLHSELNLSSLELGDSALYFCASSVAWPSGANVLTFGAGSRLTVL.

As DNA, the CDR3 is TGTGCCAGCAGACCGCCGGGACAGGGGTTCGAGACCCAGTACTTC. This codes for CASRPPGQGFETQYF. The chain recombines TRBV7-9 with TRBJ2-5; 10 bases line up with TRBD1. The germline V gene has CDR1 SEHNR and CDR2 FQNEAQ (reference sequence). J was trimmed by 5 bases and V by 6 bases; bases with no gene match: 9. This CDR3 region has 15 residues.